This TCR beta chain comes out of a study of blood T cell repertoires in COVID-19. The overall study: Acute and convalescent COVID-19 samples came from the United States, Italy and Spain.

The CDR3 totals 14 residues. Germline V gives CDR1 SGHTS, CDR2 YDEGEE. The V segment lost 6 bases and the J segment 9 bases; nucleotides outside the gene matches: 14. Clinical histories supplied by participants themselves formed the basis of cohort assignment. Per the study methods: Reference gene primer amplification yielded estimated nucleated cell counts. Repertoires were generated with immunoSEQ multiplex PCR, while TCRdb's copy carries only in-frame clones and drops some. The V and J calls and clone size were taken over from that table, and D and trimming were inferred from the DNA. There are around 330,000 clones in the sample; about 89% occur only once, and about 5% lies in the top ten.

Sequenced: PBMCs or T cells enriched from blood (not recorded which). This sequence was found in a man aged 60 to 69 who had recovered from COVID-19. J is TRBJ1-1 and V is TRBV5-8, with 7 nucleotides matching TRBD1. CDR3 in DNA: TGTGCCAGCAACAAACAGGGGATCGGGGTAAAAGCTTTCTTT. Its translation: CASNKQGIGVKAFF.